This note documents a single TCR beta chain sequence. Its antigen is not identified. This sample stems from a study of graft-versus-host responses after intestinal transplantation. Whole-study findings and limits: Some GvH clones were seen earlier in gut or blood, suggesting intestinal origin.

The data were produced by immunoSEQ multiplex PCR, yet TCRdb's version contains in-frame clones alone and is incomplete. The sample carries more than 70,000 clones, 85% to 90% recorded once. From germline, CDR1 is SGHTA and CDR2 FQGNSA. V lost 2 bases, J lost 8 bases, and 16 bases lay in between. This CDR3 has 15 amino acids. The TCR originated in a human donor who received an intestinal transplant. The chain couples TRBV7-2 to TRBJ2-1, with D perhaps TRBD2 (7 bases). The material sequenced was unstimulated CD4+ T cells sorted from spleen or lymph node cells, taken before intestinal transplant. The CDR3 here is CASSLMRGGSHEQFF. The CDR3 region has the DNA TGTGCCAGCAGCTTAATGAGGGGGGGGTCTCATGAGCAGTTCTTC.